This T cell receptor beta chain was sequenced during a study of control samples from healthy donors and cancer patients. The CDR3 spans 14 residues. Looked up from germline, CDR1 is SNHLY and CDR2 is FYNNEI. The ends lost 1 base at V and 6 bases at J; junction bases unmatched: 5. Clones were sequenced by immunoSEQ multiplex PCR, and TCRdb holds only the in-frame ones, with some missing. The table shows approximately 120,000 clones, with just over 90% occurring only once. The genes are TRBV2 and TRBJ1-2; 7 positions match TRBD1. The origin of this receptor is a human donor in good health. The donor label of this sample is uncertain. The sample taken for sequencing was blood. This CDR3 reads CASSEVQGNDGYTF. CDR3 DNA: TGTGCCAGCAGTGAAGTACAGGGGAATGATGGCTACACCTTC.